This record concerns one T cell receptor (beta chain) sequence. Its antigen is undetermined. This record belongs to a study of shared clonotypes between healthy human individuals. Overall study results and limits: Only a few donors were included, so the genetic and exposure-history diversity represented was limited.

Evenly divided among several immunoSEQ plates was the genomic DNA of each subset. Method: immunoSEQ multiplex PCR; TCRdb's copy keeps in-frame clones and lacks some. Of 2 million to 2.5 million clones in the sample, 85% to 95% were seen once. V lost 4 bases to trimming and J lost 7 bases; unmatched junction nucleotides: 7. This CDR3 is built from 16 residues. Germline CDR1 is SEHNR and CDR2 is FQNEAQ (reference sequence). The sample comprised naive CD4+ T cells from PBMCs. Subset noted: CD45RA+ positively selected. The clonotype was recovered from a man aged 18 to 30 in good health. Some clones in this sample may be carry-over from other donors' samples. This chain joins TRBV7-9 and TRBJ2-4; 13 bases line up with TRBD2. CDR3 sequence reads: CASSSGLAGDLNIQYF. DNA for the CDR3: TGTGCCAGCAGCTCCGGACTAGCGGGAGATCTGAACATTCAGTACTTC.